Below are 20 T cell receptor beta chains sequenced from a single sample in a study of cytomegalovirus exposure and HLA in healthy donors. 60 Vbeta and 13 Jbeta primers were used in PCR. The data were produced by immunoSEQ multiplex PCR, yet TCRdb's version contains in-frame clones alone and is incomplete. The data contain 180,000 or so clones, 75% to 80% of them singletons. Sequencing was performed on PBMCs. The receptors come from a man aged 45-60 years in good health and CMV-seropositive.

The CDR3 protein is CASSQDYRGRVNYGYTF. CDR3 bases: TGTGCCAGCAGCCAAGATTATCGCGGCAGGGTTAACTATGGCTACACCTTC. The chain is built from TRBV4-2 and TRBJ1-2, with TRBD1 as a possible D gene (5 bases). Trimming took 0 bases from V and 1 from J, leaving 15 bases between them. Germline V CDR1 and CDR2: LGHNA, YNFKEQ. The CDR3 contains 17 residues.

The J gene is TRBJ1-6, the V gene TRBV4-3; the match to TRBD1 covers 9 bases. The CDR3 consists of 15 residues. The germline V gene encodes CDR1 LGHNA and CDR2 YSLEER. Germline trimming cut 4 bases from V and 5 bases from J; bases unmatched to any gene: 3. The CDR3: CASSPDRGDNSPLHF. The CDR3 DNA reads TGCGCCAGCAGCCCAGACAGGGGGGATAATTCACCCCTCCACTTT.

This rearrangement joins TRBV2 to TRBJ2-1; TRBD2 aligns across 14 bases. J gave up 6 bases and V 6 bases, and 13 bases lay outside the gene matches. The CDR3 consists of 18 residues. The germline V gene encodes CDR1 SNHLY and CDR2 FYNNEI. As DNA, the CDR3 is TGTGCCAGCAGCCTTCTACGCCCCGGGACTAGCGGGGGCAATGAGCAGTTCTTC. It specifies CASSLLRPGTSGGNEQFF.

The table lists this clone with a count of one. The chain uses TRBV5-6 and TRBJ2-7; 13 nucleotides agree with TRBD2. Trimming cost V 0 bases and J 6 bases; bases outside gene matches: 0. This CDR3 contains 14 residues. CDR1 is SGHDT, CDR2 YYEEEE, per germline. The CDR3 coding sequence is TGTGCCAGCAGCTTGGGACTAGCGGGGGGCGAGCAGTACGTC. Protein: CASSLGLAGGEQYV.

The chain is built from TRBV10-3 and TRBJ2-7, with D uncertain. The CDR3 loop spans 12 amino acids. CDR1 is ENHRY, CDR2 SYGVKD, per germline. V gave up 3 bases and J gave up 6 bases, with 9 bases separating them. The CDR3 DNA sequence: TGTGCCATCAGTGACCCTCCGAGCGAGCAGTACTTC. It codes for CAISDPPSEQYF.

CDR3 sequence reads: CASSSFPGELFF. The CDR3 nucleotides read TGTGCCAGCAGTTCGTTCCCCGGGGAGCTGTTTTTT. The chain carries TRBV2 and TRBJ2-2, with unresolved D. Germline V gene sequence: CDR1 SNHLY, CDR2 FYNNEI. V lost 5 bases and J 6 bases, leaving 7 bases between the germline ends. CDR3 length: 12 amino acids.

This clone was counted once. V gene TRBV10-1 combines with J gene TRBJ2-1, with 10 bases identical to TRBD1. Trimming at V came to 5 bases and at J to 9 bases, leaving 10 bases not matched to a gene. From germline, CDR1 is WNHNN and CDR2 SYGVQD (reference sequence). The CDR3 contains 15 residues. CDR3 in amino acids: CASSPRTGGKGEQFF. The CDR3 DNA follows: TGCGCCAGCAGTCCCCGGACAGGGGGGAAGGGTGAGCAGTTCTTC.

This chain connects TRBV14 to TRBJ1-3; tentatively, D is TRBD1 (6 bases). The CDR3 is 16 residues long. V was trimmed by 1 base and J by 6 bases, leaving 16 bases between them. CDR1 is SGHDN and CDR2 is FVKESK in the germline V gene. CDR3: CASSQVRWGGENTIYF. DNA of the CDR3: TGTGCCAGCAGCCAAGTAAGGTGGGGGGGCGAAAACACCATATATTTT.

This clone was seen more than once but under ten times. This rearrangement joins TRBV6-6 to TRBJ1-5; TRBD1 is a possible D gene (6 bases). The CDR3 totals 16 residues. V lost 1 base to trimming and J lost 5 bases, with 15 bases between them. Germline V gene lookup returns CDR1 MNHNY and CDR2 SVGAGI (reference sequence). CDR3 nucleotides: TGTGCCAGCAGTTACTTTGGCAGGGGAGCGGATCAGCCCCAGCATTTT. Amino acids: CASSYFGRGADQPQHF.

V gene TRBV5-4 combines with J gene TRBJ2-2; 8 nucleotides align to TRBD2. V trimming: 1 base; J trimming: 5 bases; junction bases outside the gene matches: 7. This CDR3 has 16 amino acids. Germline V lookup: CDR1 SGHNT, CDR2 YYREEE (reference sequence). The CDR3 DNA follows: TGTGCCAGCAGCTTGCGCGGGGGGTCCTCAACCGGGGAGCTGTTTTTT. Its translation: CASSLRGGSSTGELFF.

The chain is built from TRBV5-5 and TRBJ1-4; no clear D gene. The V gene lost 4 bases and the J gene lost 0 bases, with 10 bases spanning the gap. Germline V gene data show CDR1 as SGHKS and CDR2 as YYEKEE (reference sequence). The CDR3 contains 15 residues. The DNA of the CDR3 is TGTGCCAGCAGCCCCGGCGGGACAACTAATGAAAAACTGTTTTTT. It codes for CASSPGGTTNEKLFF. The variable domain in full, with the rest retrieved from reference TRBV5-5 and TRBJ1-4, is DAGVTQSPTHLIKTRGQQVTLRCSPISGHKSVSWYQQVLGQGPQFIFQYYEKEERGRGNFPDRFSARQFPNYSSELNVNALLLGDSALYLCASSPGGTTNEKLFFGSGTQLSVL.

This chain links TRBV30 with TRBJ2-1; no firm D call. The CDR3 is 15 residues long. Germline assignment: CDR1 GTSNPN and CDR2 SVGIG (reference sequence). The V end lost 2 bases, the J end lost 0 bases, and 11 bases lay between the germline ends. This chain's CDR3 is CAWSFGRSSYNEQFF. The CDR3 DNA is TGTGCCTGGAGTTTTGGCAGAAGCTCCTACAATGAGCAGTTCTTC.

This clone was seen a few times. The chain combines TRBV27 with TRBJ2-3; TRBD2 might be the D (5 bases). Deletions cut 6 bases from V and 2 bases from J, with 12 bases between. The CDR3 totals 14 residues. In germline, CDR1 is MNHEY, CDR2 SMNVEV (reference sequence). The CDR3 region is CASRFGIHTDTQYF. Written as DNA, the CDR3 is TGTGCCAGCAGGTTCGGGATTCACACAGATACGCAGTATTTT.

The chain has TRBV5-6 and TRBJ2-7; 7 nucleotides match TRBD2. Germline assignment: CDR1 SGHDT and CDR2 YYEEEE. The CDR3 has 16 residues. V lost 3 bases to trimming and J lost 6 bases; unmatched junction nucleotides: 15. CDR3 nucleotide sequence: TGTGCCAGCAGCTCCCCTGGGGGGGGTCTGATAGGCGAGCAGTACTTC. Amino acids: CASSSPGGGLIGEQYF.

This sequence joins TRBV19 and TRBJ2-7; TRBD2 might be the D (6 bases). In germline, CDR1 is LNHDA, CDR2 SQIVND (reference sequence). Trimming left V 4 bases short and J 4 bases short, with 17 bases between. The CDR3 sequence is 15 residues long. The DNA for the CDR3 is TGTGCCAGTAGTAGATCGGTCGGGGGATTTTACGAGCAGTACTTC. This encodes CASSRSVGGFYEQYF.

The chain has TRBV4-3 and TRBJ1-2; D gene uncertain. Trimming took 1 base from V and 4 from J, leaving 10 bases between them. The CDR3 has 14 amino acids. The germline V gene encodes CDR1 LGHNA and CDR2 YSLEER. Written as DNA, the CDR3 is TGCGCCAGCAGCCAAGGTTTGGCCTCCTATGGCTACACCTTC. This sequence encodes CASSQGLASYGYTF.

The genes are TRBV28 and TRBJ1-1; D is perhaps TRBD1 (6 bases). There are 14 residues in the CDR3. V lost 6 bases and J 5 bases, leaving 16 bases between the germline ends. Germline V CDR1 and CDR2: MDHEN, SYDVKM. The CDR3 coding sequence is TGTGCCAGCAGGTTGGGGGCTCTCGGAACTGAAGCTTTCTTT. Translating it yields CASRLGALGTEAFF.

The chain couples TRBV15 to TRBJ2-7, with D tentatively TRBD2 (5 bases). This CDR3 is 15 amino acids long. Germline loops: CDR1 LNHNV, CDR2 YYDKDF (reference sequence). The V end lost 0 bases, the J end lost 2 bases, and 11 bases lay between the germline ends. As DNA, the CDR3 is TGTGCCACCAGCAGAGATTCCGGGGTAGCCTACGAGCAGTACTTC. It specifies CATSRDSGVAYEQYF.

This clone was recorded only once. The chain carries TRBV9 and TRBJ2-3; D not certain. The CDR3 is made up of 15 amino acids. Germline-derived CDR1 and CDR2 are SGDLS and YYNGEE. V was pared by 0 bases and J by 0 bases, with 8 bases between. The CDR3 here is CASSVGSGSTDTQYF. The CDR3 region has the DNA TGTGCCAGCAGCGTAGGGTCCGGGAGCACAGATACGCAGTATTTT.

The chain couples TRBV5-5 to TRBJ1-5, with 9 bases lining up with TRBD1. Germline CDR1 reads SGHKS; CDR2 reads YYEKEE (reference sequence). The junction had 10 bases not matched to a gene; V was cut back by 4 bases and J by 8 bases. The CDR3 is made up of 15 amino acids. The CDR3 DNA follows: TGTGCCAGCAGCAGAACAGGGGGCTTAAATGAGCCCCAGCATTTT. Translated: CASSRTGGLNEPQHF.